This TCR beta chain was captured by sequencing in a study of neurological immune-mediated disorders. The trim removed 1 base at V and 4 bases at J, leaving 10 bases unmatched. The germline gives CDR1 DFQATT, CDR2 SNEGSKA (reference sequence). This CDR3 region has 16 residues. Time point of the sample: longitudinal time-point 3. The study, taken as a whole, reports: Patients with HTLV-1-associated myelopathy had the highest level of TCR clonal expansion, whereas patients with multiple sclerosis had the lowest level, falling beneath the level found in healthy controls.

5'RACE generated cDNA with 10-nucleotide random UMIs. Every sequencing run generated in excess of 170 million TCR-beta sequences. These sequences covered 15-18 subjects. TCRdb re-called the 5' RACE reads through MiXCR, storing one row per CDR3 protein. In the table there are tens of thousands of distinct CDR3 sequences, roughly 13% of which are singletons. This clonotype came up many times. What it binds is unknown. The sequenced sample was PBMCs. The sequence was obtained from a male donor with HTLV-1-associated myelopathy (HAM/TSP). The rearrangement links TRBV20-1 to TRBJ1-5; TRBD1 matches at 7 bases. CDR3: CSARGARGGSNQPQHF. Written as DNA, the CDR3 is TGCAGTGCTAGAGGGGCCAGGGGGGGGTCGAATCAGCCCCAGCATTTT.